A selection of T cell receptor beta chains follows, all from one sample in a study of blood T cell repertoires in COVID-19. Clones were sequenced by immunoSEQ multiplex PCR, and TCRdb holds only the in-frame ones, with some missing. This sample has about 88,000 clones; roughly 90% occur once, and the top ten carry roughly 2.8%. Material: peripheral blood. The receptors come from a woman aged 80 or over with acute or convalescent COVID-19. The CDR3 runs from the conserved cysteine through the conserved F or W. D genes are given only for firm matches. The size entry is marked missing in some rows and otherwise reads once, few, many or a size class.

V,J,D,size,CDR3,DNA
TRBV24-1,TRBJ2-3,-,-,CATSDLGGSATDTQYF,TGTGCCACCAGTGATTTAGGCGGGTCCGCCACAGATACGCAGTATTTT
TRBV27,TRBJ1-6,-,-,CASRWQGISSYNSPLHF,TGTGCCAGCAGGTGGCAGGGGATTTCCTCCTATAATTCACCCCTCCACTTT
TRBV29-1,TRBJ1-4,-,once,CSVTRGIYEKLFF,TGCAGCGTGACCCGGGGGATCTATGAAAAACTGTTTTTT
TRBV6-5,TRBJ1-5,-,once,CASSRRGNDQPQHF,TGTGCCAGCAGCAGACGGGGGAACGATCAGCCCCAGCATTTT
TRBV2,TRBJ1-1,TRBD1,once,CASVDRGNTEAFF,TGTGCCAGCGTGGACAGGGGGAATACTGAAGCTTTCTTT
TRBV5-4,TRBJ1-2,TRBD1,-,CASSSRTGWNYGYTF,TGTGCCAGCAGCTCCAGGACAGGGTGGAACTATGGCTACACCTTC
TRBV6-5,TRBJ2-5,-,-,CASSTGGQTETQYF,TGTGCCAGCAGTACCGGCGGTCAAACAGAGACCCAGTACTTC
TRBV6-2/TRBV6-3,TRBJ1-1,-,once,CASSYSLGGYTEAFF,TGTGCCAGCAGTTACTCTCTCGGGGGATACACTGAAGCTTTCTTT
TRBV4-3,TRBJ2-2,-,-,CASSQDLGVNTGELFF,TGCGCCAGCAGCCAAGATCTGGGAGTAAACACCGGGGAGCTGTTTTTT
TRBV12-5,TRBJ1-1,-,-,CASGLTGTPEAFF,TGTGCTAGTGGTTTAACAGGGACCCCTGAAGCTTTCTTT
TRBV19,TRBJ2-1,-,-,CASIGIGNEQFF,TGTGCCAGTATCGGGATTGGGAATGAGCAGTTCTTC
TRBV7-2,TRBJ1-2,TRBD1,once,CASSLRDRANYGYTF,TGTGCCAGCAGCCTCCGGGACAGGGCTAACTATGGCTACACCTTC
TRBV7-8,TRBJ2-1,TRBD2,-,CASSLLKLAGVTEQFF,TGTGCCAGCAGCTTACTTAAACTAGCGGGAGTTACTGAGCAGTTCTTC
TRBV9,TRBJ2-2,-,-,CASSVEGGTITGELFF,TGTGCCAGCAGCGTAGAAGGGGGGACTATCACCGGGGAGCTGTTTTTT
TRBV9,TRBJ2-7,-,-,CASSVGGRPTYEQYF,TGTGCCAGCAGCGTAGGCGGCAGACCTACCTACGAGCAGTACTTC
TRBV11-2,TRBJ2-7,-,few,CASSRGGQIIYEQYF,TGTGCCAGCAGCCGGGGGGGACAGATAATCTACGAGCAGTACTTC
TRBV24-1,TRBJ2-1,TRBD2,-,CATSDSSGRALFINEQFF,TGTGCCACCAGTGACTCTAGCGGGAGGGCCCTGTTTATCAATGAGCAGTTCTTC
TRBV5-1,TRBJ2-7,TRBD1,few,CASSSLTGATYEQYF,TGCGCCAGCAGCTCATTAACAGGGGCTACCTACGAGCAGTACTTC
TRBV5-1,TRBJ2-1,-,-,CASSLVSGDPYEQFF,TGCGCCAGCAGCTTGGTGTCGGGGGACCCCTATGAGCAGTTCTTC
TRBV9,TRBJ2-1,-,-,CASSVVGSGHNEQFF,TGTGCCAGCAGCGTAGTGGGGAGCGGACACAATGAGCAGTTCTTC
TRBV27,TRBJ1-1,-,-,CASSQDRSRTEAFF,TGTGCCAGCAGTCAGGACAGAAGCAGGACTGAAGCTTTCTTT
TRBV28,TRBJ1-6,-,-,CASSSSPGPGGSPLHF,TGTGCCAGCAGTTCCTCACCCGGACCCGGAGGTTCACCCCTCCACTTT
TRBV12-1,TRBJ2-1,-,-,CASSSPRAGDNEQFF,TGTGCCAGCAGCTCCCCCCGCGCGGGGGACAATGAGCAGTTCTTC
TRBV28,TRBJ1-1,-,-,CASTDSDTGNTEAFF,TGTGCCAGCACCGACTCGGATACAGGGAACACTGAAGCTTTCTTT
TRBV3-1/TRBV3-2,TRBJ2-1,TRBD2,-,CASSPREGYEQFF,TGTGCCAGCAGCCCCCGGGAGGGCTATGAGCAGTTCTTC
TRBV3-1/TRBV3-2,TRBJ2-3,TRBD2,-,CASSYRTSGGTQYF,TGTGCCAGCAGCTACAGGACTAGCGGGGGTACGCAGTATTTT
TRBV7-3,TRBJ2-2,TRBD2,-,CASSLGAGVSTGELFF,TGTGCCAGCAGCTTAGGGGCGGGAGTTAGCACCGGGGAGCTGTTTTTT
TRBV18,TRBJ1-2,-,-,CASSPVQDYGYTF,TGTGCCAGCTCACCAGTTCAGGACTATGGCTACACCTTC
TRBV6-6,TRBJ2-7,TRBD2,-,CASRLAGESYEQYF,TGTGCCAGCAGGCTAGCGGGAGAGTCATACGAGCAGTACTTC